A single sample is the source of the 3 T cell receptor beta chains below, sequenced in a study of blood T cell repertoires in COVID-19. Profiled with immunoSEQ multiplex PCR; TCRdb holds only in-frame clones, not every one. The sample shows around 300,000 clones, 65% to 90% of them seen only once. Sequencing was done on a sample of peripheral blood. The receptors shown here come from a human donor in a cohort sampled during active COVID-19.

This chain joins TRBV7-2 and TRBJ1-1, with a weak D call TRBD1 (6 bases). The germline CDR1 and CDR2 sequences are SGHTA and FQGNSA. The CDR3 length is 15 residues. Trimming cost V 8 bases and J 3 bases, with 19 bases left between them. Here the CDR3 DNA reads TGTGCCAGCTACCTGCTCGTGGGGGCAGACACTGAAGCTTTCTTT. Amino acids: CASYLLVGADTEAFF.

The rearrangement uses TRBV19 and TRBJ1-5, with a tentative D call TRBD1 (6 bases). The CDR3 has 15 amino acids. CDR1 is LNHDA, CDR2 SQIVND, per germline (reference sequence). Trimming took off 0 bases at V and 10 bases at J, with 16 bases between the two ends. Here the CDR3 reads CASSIDHGGPAPQHF. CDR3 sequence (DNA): TGTGCCAGTAGTATAGATCATGGGGGCCCCGCTCCCCAGCATTTT.

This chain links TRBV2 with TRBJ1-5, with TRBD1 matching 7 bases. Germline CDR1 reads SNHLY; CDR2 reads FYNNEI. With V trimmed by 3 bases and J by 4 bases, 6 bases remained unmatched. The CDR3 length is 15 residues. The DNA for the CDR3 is TGTGCCAGCAGTGATGAGGGGGCACGAAATCAGCCCCAGCATTTT. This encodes CASSDEGARNQPQHF.